This T cell receptor beta chain was obtained from a study of regulatory T cells in long-lasting Graves disease. Findings and limits, study-wide: With persistent disease, TRBV28, TRBJ1-2 and TRBJ2-5 were the favored segments.

According to the study, TCR beta libraries were built with iRepertoire HTBI primers and CDR3-region Arm-PCR. TCRdb reprocessed the multiplex PCR reads via MiXCR and lists one record per CDR3 protein. The table shows around 400,000 distinct CDR3 sequences, with roughly a sixth occurring only once. Comment on this clonotype: The antigen is not known.

The germline V gene has CDR1 SGHTA and CDR2 FQGTGA. This CDR3 region has 16 residues. Deletions cut 1 base from V and 6 bases from J, with 15 bases between. Time point meaning: newly diagnosed GD, antithyroid drugs for less than 3 months. Construction of the TCR library relied on RNA isolated from PBMCs. Those enrolled as patients came out of an endocrinology department in Xi'an, China. This receptor was taken from a female donor with Graves disease. The rearrangement links TRBV7-3 to TRBJ1-4; possible D gene TRBD1, 6 bases. The sequencing used peripheral blood mononuclear cells (PBMCs), collected at new diagnosis, from a patient treated with antithyroid drugs. In DNA form, the CDR3 reads TGTGCCAGCAGCTTAATAAGGGGGGCCGGGGATGAAAAACTGTTTTTT. This translates into CASSLIRGAGDEKLFF.